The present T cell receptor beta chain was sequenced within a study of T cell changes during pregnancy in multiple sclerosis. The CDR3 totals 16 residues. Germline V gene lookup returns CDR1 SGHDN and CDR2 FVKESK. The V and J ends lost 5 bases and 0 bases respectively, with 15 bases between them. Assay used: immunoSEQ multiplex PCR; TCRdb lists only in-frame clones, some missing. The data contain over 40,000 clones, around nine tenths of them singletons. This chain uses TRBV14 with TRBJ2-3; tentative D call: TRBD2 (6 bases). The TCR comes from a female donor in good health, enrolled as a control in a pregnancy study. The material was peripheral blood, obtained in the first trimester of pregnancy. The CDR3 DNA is TGTGCCAGCAGCTTGCATAGCGGTACTAGCACAGATACGCAGTATTTT. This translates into CASSLHSGTSTDTQYF. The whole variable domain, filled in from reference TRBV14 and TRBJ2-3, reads EAGVTQFPSHSVIEKGQTVTLRCDPISGHDNLYWYRRVMGKEIKFLLHFVKESKQDESGMPNNRFLAERTGGTYSTLKVQPAELEDSGVYFCASSLHSGTSTDTQYFGPGTRLTVL.